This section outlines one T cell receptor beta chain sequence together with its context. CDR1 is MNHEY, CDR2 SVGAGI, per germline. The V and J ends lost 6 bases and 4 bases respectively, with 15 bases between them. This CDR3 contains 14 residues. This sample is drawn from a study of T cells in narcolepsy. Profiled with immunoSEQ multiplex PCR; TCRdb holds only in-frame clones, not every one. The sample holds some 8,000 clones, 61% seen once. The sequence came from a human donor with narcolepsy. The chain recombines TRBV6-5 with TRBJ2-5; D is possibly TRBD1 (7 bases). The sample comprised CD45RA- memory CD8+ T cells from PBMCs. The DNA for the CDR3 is TGTGCCAGCAGCCCAGGGGGGCTTGGAGAGACCCAGTACTTC. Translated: CASSPGGLGETQYF.